This T cell receptor (beta chain) was identified in a study of TIL therapy for anti-PD-1-resistant metastatic lung cancer. Study background: Patients then received nivolumab; progressors got lymphodepletion, TIL and IL-2. Median tumor PD-L1 proportion score was approximately 6.3%. Study-level results: Patients were highly selected, enriched for treatment-naive, never-smoker and oncogene-addicted cases.

This clone rates as medium-sized (0.01 to 0.1%). The antigen remains undetermined. Time point reported: pre-treatment sample, taken before nivolumab and TIL therapy. Sequencing used immunoSEQ v3. Survey-level samples got approximately 2 million read pairs; deep-level samples got roughly 4.5-6 million. Some clones are missing from TCRdb's copy, which holds only in-frame ones; the method was immunoSEQ multiplex PCR. The sample consists of about 50,000 clones, 79% of them appearing once. This clonotype was sampled from a woman between 25 and 80 years old with non-small cell lung cancer. The specimen comprised blood, sampled at baseline.

Here the CDR3 DNA reads TGTGCCAGCAGCACGACAGTGAGAAACACCATATATTTT. Encoded protein: CASSTTVRNTIYF. The V and J genes are TRBV7-9 and TRBJ1-3; possible D gene TRBD1, 5 bases. The V gene's germline CDR1 is SEHNR and CDR2 FQNEAQ (reference sequence). V lost 5 bases and J 5 bases, leaving 10 bases between the germline ends. The CDR3 has 13 residues.